This T cell receptor (beta chain) was recovered during a study of lung T cells in sarcoidosis with Löfgren's syndrome. As for the study in general: Bronchoalveolar lavage fluid in sarcoidosis accumulates CD4+ T cells.

TCRdb re-called the reads with MiXCR, one entry per CDR3 protein. The sample carries 15,000 to 25,000 distinct CDR3 sequences, approximately 21% recorded once. This clonotype showed up many times. Deletions cut 5 bases from V and 4 bases from J, with 21 bases between. The germline V gene has CDR1 SGHAT and CDR2 FQNNGV. The CDR3 is made up of 16 amino acids. Sequencing used CD4+ T cells from PBMCs. The clonotype originates from a human donor with sarcoidosis (Löfgren's syndrome or another form), or a control subject (not recorded which). The V and J genes are TRBV11-2 and TRBJ2-7, with a weak D call TRBD1 (6 bases). DNA of the CDR3: TGTGCCAGCAGCCCCATTAACAGGGTTGGCGCTTACGAGCAGTACTTC. This encodes CASSPINRVGAYEQYF.